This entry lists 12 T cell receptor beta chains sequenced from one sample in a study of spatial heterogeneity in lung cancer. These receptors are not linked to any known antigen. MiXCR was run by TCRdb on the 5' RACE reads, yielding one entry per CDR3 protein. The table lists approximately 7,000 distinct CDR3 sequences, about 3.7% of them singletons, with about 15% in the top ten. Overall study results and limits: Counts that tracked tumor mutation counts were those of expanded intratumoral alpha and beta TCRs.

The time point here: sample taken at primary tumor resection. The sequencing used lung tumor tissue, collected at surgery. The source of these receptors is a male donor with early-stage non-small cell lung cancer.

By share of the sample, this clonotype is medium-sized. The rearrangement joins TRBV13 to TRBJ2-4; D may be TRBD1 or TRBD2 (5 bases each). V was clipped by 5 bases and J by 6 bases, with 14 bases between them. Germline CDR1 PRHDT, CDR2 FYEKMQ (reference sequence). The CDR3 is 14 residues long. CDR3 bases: TGTGCCAGCAGCCCCCGGGGCTCTGGAAACATTCAGTACTTC. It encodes CASSPRGSGNIQYF.

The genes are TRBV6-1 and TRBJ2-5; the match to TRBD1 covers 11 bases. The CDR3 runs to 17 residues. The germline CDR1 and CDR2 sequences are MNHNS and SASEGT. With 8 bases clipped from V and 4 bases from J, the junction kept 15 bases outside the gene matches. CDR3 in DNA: TGTGCCAGCCGCGAAGGGACAGGGGGGATTAACAGAGAGACCCAGTACTTC. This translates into CASREGTGGINRETQYF.

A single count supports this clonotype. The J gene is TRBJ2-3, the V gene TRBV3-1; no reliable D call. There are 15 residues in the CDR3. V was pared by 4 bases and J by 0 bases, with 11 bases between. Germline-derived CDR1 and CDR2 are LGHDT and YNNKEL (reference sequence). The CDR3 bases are TGTGCCAGCAGCCCCGTTACTGCTAGCACAGATACGCAGTATTTT. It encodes CASSPVTASTDTQYF.

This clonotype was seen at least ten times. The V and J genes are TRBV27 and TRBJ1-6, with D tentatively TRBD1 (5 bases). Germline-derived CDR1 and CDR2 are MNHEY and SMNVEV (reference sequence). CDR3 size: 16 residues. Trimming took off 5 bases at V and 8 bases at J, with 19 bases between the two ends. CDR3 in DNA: TGTGCCAGCAGTCCGGTAGGGACTTGGTTTCATTCACCCCTCCACTTT. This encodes CASSPVGTWFHSPLHF.

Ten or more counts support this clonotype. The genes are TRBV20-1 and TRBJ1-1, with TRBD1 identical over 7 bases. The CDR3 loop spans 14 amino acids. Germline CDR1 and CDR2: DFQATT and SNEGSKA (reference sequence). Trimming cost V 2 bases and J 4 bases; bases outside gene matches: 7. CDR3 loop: CSARPTGRRTEAFF. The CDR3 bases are TGCAGTGCTAGACCGACAGGGAGGCGCACTGAAGCTTTCTTT.

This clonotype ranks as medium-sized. The DNA of the CDR3 is TGTGCCAGCAGCATCGAAGGAGGAGGGGGCGGAATGGATACGCAGTATTTT. Its translation: CASSIEGGGGGMDTQYF. The V call is TRBV2, the J call TRBJ2-3, with a weak D call TRBD1 (7 bases). The CDR3 spans 17 residues. Per the germline V gene, CDR1 is SNHLY and CDR2 is FYNNEI. V lost 6 bases to trimming and J lost 6 bases, with 25 bases between them.

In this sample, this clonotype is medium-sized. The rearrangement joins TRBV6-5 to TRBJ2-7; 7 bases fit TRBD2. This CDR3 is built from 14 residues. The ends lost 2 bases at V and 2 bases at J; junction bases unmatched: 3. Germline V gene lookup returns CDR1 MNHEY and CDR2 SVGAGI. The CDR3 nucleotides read TGTGCCAGCAGTTACGGGGGGGAAACCTACGAGCAGTACTTC. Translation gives CASSYGGETYEQYF.

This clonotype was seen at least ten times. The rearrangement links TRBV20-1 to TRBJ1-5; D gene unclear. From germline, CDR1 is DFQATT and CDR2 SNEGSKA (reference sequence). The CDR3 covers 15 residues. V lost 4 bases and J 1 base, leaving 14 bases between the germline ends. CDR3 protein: CSAMVEGTSNQPQHF. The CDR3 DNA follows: TGCAGTGCTATGGTGGAGGGAACGAGCAATCAGCCCCAGCATTTT.

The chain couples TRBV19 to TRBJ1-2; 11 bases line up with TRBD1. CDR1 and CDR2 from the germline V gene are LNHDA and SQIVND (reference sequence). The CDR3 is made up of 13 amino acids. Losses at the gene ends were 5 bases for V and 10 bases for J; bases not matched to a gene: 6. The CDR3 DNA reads TGTGCCAGTAGTCCACGGACAGGGGGCGCCTACACCTTC. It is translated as CASSPRTGGAYTF.

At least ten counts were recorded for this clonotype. The CDR3 reads CASSLVRGGNEQFF. CDR3 sequence (DNA): TGTGCCAGCAGCTTAGTGCGGGGGGGGAATGAGCAGTTCTTC. This chain joins TRBV7-2 and TRBJ2-1, with 9 positions matching TRBD2. J was trimmed by 7 bases and V by 1 base; bases with no gene match: 2. Germline V gives CDR1 SGHTA, CDR2 FQGNSA. The CDR3 loop spans 14 amino acids.

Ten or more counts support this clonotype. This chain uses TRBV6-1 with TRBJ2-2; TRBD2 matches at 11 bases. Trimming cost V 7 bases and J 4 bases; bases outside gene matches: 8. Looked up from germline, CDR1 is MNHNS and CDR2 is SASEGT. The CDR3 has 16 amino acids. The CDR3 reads CASKTTTSGSTGELFF. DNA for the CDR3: TGTGCCAGCAAAACTACTACTAGCGGGAGCACCGGGGAGCTGTTTTTT.

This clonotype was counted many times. The CDR3 bases are TGTGCCAGCAGCCAAGATAACGTGAACACTGAAGCTTTCTTT. It specifies CASSQDNVNTEAFF. V gene TRBV3-1 combines with J gene TRBJ1-1; D is unresolved. CDR1 is LGHDT, CDR2 YNNKEL, per germline (reference sequence). CDR3 length equals 14 residues. V lost 0 bases to trimming and J lost 0 bases, with 5 bases between them.